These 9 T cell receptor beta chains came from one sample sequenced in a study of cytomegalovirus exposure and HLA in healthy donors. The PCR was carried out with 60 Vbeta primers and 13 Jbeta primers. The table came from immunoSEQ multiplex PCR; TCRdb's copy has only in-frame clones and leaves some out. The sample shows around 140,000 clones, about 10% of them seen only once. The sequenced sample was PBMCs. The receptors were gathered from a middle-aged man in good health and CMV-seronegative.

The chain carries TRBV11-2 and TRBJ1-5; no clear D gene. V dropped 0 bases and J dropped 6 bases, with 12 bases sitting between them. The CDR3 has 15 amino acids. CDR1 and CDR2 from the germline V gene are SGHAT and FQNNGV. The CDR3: CASSLESGSGQPQHF. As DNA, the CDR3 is TGTGCCAGCAGCTTAGAATCCGGGTCGGGTCAGCCCCAGCATTTT.

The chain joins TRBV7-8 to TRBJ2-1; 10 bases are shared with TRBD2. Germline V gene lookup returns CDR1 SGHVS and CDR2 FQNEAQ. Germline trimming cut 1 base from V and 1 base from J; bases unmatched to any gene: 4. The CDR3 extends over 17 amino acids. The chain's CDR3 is CASSLGPSGRSYNEQFF. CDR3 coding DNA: TGTGCCAGCAGCTTAGGGCCTAGCGGGAGATCCTACAATGAGCAGTTCTTC.

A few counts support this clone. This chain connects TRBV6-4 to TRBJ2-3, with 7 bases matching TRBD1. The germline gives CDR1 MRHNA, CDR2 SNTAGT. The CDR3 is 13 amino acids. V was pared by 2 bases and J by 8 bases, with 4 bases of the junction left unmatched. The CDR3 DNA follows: TGTGCCAGCAGTGACCAGGGGGTCCGTACGCAGTATTTT. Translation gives CASSDQGVRTQYF.

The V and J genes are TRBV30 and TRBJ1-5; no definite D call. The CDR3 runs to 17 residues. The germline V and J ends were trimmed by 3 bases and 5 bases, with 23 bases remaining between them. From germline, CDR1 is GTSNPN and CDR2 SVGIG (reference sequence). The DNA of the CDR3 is TGTGCCTGGAGCGCTTCTTCTTTCGTGGGGAGTGATCAGCCCCAGCATTTT. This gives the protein CAWSASSFVGSDQPQHF.

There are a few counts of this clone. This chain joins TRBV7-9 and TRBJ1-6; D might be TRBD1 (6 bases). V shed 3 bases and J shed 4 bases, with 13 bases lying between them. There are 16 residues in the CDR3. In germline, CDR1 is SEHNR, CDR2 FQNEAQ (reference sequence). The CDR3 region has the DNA TGTGCCAGCAGCTTGGGCCAGGGGTTTTATAATTCACCCCTCCACTTT. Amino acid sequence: CASSLGQGFYNSPLHF.

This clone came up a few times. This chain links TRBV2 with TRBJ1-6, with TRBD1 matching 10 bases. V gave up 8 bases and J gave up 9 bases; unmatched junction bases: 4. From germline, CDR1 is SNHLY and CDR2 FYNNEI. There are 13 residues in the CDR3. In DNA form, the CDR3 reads TGTGCCAGCGGCCGGGACAGGGGTTCACCCCTCCACTTT. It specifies CASGRDRGSPLHF.

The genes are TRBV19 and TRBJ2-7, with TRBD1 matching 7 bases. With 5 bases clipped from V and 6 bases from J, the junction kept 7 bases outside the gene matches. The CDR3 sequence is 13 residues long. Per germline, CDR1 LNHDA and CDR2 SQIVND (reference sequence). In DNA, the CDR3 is TGTGCCAGTAGTTGGGACAGCCGAGGCGAGCAGTACTTC. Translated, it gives CASSWDSRGEQYF. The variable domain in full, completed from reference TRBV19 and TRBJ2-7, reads DGGITQSPKYLFRKEGQNVTLSCEQNLNHDAMYWYRQDPGQGLRLIYYSQIVNDFQKGDIAEGYSVSREKKESFPLTVTSAQKNPTAFYLCASSWDSRGEQYFGPGTRLTVT.

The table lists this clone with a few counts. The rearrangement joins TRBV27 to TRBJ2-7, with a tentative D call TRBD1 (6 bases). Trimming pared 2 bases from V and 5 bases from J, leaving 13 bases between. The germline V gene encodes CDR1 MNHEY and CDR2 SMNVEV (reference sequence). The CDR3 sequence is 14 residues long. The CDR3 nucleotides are TGTGCCAGCAGTTTAAATGGGGGCAGGCACGAGCAGTACTTC. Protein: CASSLNGGRHEQYF.

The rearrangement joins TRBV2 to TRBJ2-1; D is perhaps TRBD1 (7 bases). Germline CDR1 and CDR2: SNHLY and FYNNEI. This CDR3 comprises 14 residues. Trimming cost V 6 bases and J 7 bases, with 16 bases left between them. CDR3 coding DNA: TGTGCCAGCAGGGTTGGAGGGGGCAGGAATGAGCAGTTCTTC. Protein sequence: CASRVGGGRNEQFF. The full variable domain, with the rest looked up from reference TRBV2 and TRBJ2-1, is EPEVTQTPSHQVTQMGQEVILRCVPISNHLYFYWYRQILGQKVEFLVSFYNNEISEKSEIFDDQFSVERPDGSNFTLKIRSTKLEDSAMYFCASRVGGGRNEQFFGPGTRLTVL.